This T cell receptor beta chain was sequenced during a study of blood T cells in healthy people across ages. Then a second PCR, running roughly 7 to 12 cycles, was carried out with a sample-barcoded 5' primer and a J-beta primer mix. TCRdb re-derived calls from the 5' RACE reads in MiXCR, one entry per CDR3 protein. In the table there are roughly 500,000 distinct CDR3 sequences, 24% of which are singletons. About this clonotype itself: Its antigen remains unidentified.

This CDR3 spans 15 amino acids. The germline gives CDR1 SGHDT, CDR2 YYEEEE. Trimming left V 0 bases short and J 2 bases short, with 10 bases between. General study points: Compared with aged donors, long-lived donors showed fewer expanded clones, suggesting selection.

The data also belong to a second study, concerning T cells of mothers and their children.

The sequenced material came from blood. The V call is TRBV5-6, the J call TRBJ2-3; the D is unclear. This clonotype was sampled from a boy younger than 18 in good health. CDR3: CASSLGITLTDTQYF. The DNA of the CDR3 is TGTGCCAGCAGCTTGGGTATTACCCTCACAGATACGCAGTATTTT.